The clone carrying this TCR beta chain turned up a few times. Its antigen is as yet unknown. TCRdb re-derived calls from the RACE reads in MiXCR, one entry per CDR3 protein. The sample includes about 350,000 distinct CDR3 sequences, about 6% seen only once; the top ten take under 7%. The V gene's germline CDR1 is DFQATT and CDR2 SNEGSKA (reference sequence). This CDR3 spans 16 amino acids. The J segment lost 6 bases and the V segment lost 2 bases, leaving 8 bases of the junction unmatched. This record belongs to a study of human T cells and chemical hapten exposure. Study-level information: Minor volume differences among pooled libraries chiefly drove per-sample TCR yield variation. Broader study findings: TCRs exceeding a frequency of 1 in 1000 stayed unchanged under DPC sensitization.

This sample's time point: patch test 2, 6 weeks after DPC sensitization. Treatment specified: therapeutic diphenylcyclopropenone sensitization with weekly scalp DPC. Blood sampling occurred before each patch-test application. The origin of this receptor is a woman aged 18-29 years with alopecia areata. Some clones in this sample may be carry-over from other donors' samples. The chain employs TRBV20-1 and TRBJ1-6; 9 bases are a match to TRBD1. The specimen comprised whole blood, sampled in connection with sensitization to the hapten diphenylcyclopropenone (DPC). CDR3 bases: TGCAGTGCTAGACCCGTACAGGGGGCAAGTAATTCACCCCTCCACTTT. Translated: CSARPVQGASNSPLHF.